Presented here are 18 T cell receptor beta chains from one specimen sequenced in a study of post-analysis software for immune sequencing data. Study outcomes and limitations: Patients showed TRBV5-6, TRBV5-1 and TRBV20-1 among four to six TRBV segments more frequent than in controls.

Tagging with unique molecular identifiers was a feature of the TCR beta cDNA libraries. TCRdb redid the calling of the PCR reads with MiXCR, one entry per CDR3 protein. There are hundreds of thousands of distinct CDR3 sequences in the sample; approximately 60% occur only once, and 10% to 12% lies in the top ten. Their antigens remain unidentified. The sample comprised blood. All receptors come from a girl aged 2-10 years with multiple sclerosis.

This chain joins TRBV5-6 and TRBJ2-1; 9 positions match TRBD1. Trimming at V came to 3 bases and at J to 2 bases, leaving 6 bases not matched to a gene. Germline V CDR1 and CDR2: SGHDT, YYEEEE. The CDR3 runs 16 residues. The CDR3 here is CASSSIDRGAYNEQFF. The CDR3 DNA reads TGTGCCAGCAGCTCTATCGACAGGGGGGCCTACAATGAGCAGTTCTTC.

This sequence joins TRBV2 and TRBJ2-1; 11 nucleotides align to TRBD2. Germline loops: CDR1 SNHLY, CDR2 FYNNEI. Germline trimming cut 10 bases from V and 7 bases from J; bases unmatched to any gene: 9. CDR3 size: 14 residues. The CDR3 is CATSTSGIGNEQFF. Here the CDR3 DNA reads TGTGCCACGTCGACTAGCGGGATTGGTAATGAGCAGTTCTTC.

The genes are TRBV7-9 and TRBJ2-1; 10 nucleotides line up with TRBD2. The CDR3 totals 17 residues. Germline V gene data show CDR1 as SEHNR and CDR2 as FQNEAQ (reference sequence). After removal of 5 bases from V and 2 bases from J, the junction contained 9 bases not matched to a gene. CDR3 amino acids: CASSTTLAGVAYNEQFF. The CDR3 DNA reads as TGTGCCAGCAGCACTACCCTAGCGGGAGTGGCCTACAATGAGCAGTTCTTC.

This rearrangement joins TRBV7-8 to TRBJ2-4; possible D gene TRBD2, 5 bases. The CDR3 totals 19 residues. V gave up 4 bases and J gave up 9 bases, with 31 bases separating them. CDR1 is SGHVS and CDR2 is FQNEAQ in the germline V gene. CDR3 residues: CASSSVGSLNTLGSGIQYF. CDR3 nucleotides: TGTGCCAGCAGCTCGGTTGGGAGCCTCAACACCCTGGGGTCGGGCATTCAGTACTTC. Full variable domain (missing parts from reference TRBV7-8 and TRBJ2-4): GAGVSQSPRYKVAKRGQDVALRCDPISGHVSLFWYQQALGQGPEFLTYFQNEAQLDKSGLPSDRFFAERPEGSVSTLKIQRTQQEDSAVYLCASSSVGSLNTLGSGIQYFGAGTRLSVL.

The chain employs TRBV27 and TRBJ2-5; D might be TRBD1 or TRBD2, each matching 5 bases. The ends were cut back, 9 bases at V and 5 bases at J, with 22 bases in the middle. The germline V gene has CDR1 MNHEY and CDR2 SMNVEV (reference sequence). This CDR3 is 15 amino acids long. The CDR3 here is CARGVRPIRRETQYF. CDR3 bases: TGTGCCAGGGGGGTTAGGCCCATTAGGCGGGAGACCCAGTACTTC.

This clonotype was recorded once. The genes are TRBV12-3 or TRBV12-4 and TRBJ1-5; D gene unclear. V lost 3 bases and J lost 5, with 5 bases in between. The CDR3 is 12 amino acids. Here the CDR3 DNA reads TGTGCCAGCAGTTTCCCCCATCAGCCCCAGCATTTT. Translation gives CASSFPHQPQHF.

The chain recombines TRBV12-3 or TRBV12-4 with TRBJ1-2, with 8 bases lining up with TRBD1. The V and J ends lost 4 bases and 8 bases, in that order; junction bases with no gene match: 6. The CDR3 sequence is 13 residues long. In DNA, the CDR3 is TGTGCCAGCAGTTCGACAGGGGAATACGGCTACACCTTC. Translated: CASSSTGEYGYTF.

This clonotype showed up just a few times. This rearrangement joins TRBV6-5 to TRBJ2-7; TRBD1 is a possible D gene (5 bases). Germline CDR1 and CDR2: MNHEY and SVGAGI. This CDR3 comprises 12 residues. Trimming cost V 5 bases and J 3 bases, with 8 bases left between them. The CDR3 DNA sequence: TGTGCCAGCAGTGTCACAGGCTACGAGCAGTACTTC. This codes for CASSVTGYEQYF.

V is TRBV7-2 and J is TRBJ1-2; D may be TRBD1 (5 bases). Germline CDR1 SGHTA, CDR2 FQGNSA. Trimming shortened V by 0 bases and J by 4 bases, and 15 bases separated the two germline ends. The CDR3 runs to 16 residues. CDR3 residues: CASSLASGSGGYGYTF. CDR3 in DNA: TGTGCCAGCAGCTTAGCGTCAGGGAGCGGTGGCTATGGCTACACCTTC.

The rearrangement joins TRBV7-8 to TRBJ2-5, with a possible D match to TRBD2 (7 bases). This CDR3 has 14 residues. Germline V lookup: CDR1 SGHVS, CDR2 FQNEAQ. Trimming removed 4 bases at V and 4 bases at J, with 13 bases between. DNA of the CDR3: TGTGCCAGCAGCTCTAGGGGGGGGGGAGAGACCCAGTACTTC. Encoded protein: CASSSRGGGETQYF.

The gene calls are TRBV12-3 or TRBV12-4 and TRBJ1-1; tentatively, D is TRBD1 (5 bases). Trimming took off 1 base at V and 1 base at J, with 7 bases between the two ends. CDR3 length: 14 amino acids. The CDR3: CASSLEGRNTEAFF. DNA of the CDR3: TGTGCCAGCAGTTTAGAGGGGAGGAACACTGAAGCTTTCTTT.

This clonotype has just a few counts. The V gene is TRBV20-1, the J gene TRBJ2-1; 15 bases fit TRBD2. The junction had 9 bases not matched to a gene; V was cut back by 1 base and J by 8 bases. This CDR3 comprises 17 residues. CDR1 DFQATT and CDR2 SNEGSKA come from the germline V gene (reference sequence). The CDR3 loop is CSARGGLAGGRGDEQFF. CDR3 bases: TGCAGTGCTAGAGGGGGACTAGCGGGGGGTCGAGGGGATGAGCAGTTCTTC.

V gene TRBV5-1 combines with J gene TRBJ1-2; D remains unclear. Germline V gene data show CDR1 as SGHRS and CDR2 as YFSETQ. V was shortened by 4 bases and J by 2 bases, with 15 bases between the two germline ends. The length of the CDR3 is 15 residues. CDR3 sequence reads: CASSPDGRENYGYTF. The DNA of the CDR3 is TGCGCCAGCAGCCCCGACGGGAGGGAGAACTATGGCTACACCTTC.

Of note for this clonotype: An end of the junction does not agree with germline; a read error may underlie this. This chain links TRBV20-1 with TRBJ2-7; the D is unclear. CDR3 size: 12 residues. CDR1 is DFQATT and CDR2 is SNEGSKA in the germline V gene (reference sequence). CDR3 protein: CRARDGPYEQYF. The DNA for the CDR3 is TGCAGGGCTAGAGATGGCCCCTACGAGCAGTACTTC.

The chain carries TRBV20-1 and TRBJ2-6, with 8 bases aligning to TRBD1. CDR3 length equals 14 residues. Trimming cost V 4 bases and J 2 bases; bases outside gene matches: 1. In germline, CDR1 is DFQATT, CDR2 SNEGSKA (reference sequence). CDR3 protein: CSATDRAGANVLTF. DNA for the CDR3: TGCAGTGCTACGGACAGGGCTGGGGCCAACGTCCTGACTTTC.

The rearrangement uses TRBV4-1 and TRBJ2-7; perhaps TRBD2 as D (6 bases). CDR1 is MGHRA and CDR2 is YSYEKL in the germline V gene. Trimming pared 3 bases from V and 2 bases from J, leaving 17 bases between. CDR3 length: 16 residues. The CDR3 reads CASSHGFGSGPYEQYF. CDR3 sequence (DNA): TGCGCCAGCAGCCACGGCTTCGGTAGCGGTCCCTACGAGCAGTACTTC.

CDR3 DNA: TGCAGTGCTTGGACTAGCGGGAGTCTGGGGGAGCAGTTCTTC. Translated, it gives CSAWTSGSLGEQFF. The rearrangement uses TRBV20-1 and TRBJ2-1; the match to TRBD2 covers 13 bases. With 5 bases clipped from V and 10 bases from J, the junction kept 8 bases outside the gene matches. The CDR3 spans 14 residues. Germline-derived CDR1 and CDR2 are DFQATT and SNEGSKA (reference sequence).

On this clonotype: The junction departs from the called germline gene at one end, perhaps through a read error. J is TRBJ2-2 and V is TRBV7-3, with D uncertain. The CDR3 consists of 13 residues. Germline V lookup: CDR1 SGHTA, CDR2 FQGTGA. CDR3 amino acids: CTSSPVRSGELFF. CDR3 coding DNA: TGTACCAGCAGCCCAGTCCGGTCCGGGGAGCTGTTTTTT.